These 26 T cell receptor beta chains share one sample of origin, sequenced in a study of control samples from healthy donors and cancer patients. TCRdb keeps only in-frame clones here, not all; method: immunoSEQ multiplex PCR. The top ten clones hold approximately 4% of a sample with 150,000 to 200,000 clones, roughly 93% of them seen once. The sequencing input was blood. The source is a woman aged 55-75 years in good health.

The chain recombines TRBV6-5 with TRBJ2-2; 10 nucleotides match TRBD2. Per germline, CDR1 MNHEY and CDR2 SVGAGI. With 8 bases clipped from V and 4 bases from J, the junction kept 4 bases outside the gene matches. The CDR3 totals 14 residues. This CDR3 reads CASQRGGSTGELFF. DNA for the CDR3: TGTGCCAGCCAGCGGGGGGGGAGCACCGGGGAGCTGTTTTTT.

The chain uses TRBV3-1 (or the pseudogene TRBV3-2) and TRBJ1-5; D is unclear. V dropped 1 base and J dropped 8 bases, with 6 bases sitting between them. The germline gives CDR1 LGHDT, CDR2 YNNKEL (reference sequence). The CDR3 is 12 amino acids. CDR3 residues: CASSQAEEPQHF. The CDR3 nucleotides read TGTGCCAGCAGCCAAGCCGAAGAGCCCCAGCATTTT.

The V call is TRBV9, the J call TRBJ2-1; D might be TRBD1 (6 bases). V lost 0 bases and J lost 0, with 7 bases in between. The CDR3 extends over 15 amino acids. The germline CDR1 and CDR2 sequences are SGDLS and YYNGEE. The CDR3 DNA reads TGTGCCAGCAGCGTAGAAGGGGGCTCCTACAATGAGCAGTTCTTC. This gives the protein CASSVEGGSYNEQFF.

The chain employs TRBV18 and TRBJ2-5, with 8 bases lining up with TRBD2. This CDR3 has 16 residues. CDR1 is KGHSH, CDR2 LQKENI, per germline. After removal of 0 bases from V and 7 bases from J, the junction contained 10 bases not matched to a gene. CDR3 bases: TGTGCCAGCTCACCACCGAGCGGGGGAGACCGAGGGACCCAGTACTTC. Translation: CASSPPSGGDRGTQYF.

The chain joins TRBV7-9 to TRBJ2-1; TRBD1 is a possible D gene (6 bases). This CDR3 has 13 amino acids. Trimming cost V 1 base and J 15 bases, with 16 bases left between them. Germline V lookup: CDR1 SEHNR, CDR2 FQNEAQ (reference sequence). The CDR3 loop reads CASSLDREQGTFF. The DNA of the CDR3 is TGTGCCAGCAGCTTAGATAGGGAACAGGGCACGTTCTTC.

The chain joins TRBV29-1 to TRBJ2-7, with 7 positions matching TRBD1. The V gene's germline CDR1 is SQVTM and CDR2 ANQGSEA. J lost 2 bases, V lost 5 bases, and 6 bases had no gene match. This CDR3 has 13 amino acids. The CDR3 spells CSVYGTVPYEQYF. CDR3 coding DNA: TGCAGCGTTTATGGGACAGTCCCCTACGAGCAGTACTTC.

This sequence joins TRBV19 and TRBJ1-5; TRBD1 might be the D (5 bases). V lost 1 base, J lost 8 bases, and 12 bases lay in between. The CDR3 length is 14 residues. Per germline, CDR1 LNHDA and CDR2 SQIVND (reference sequence). The CDR3: CASSIGGTFEPQHF. In DNA form, the CDR3 reads TGTGCCAGTAGTATAGGGGGGACTTTCGAGCCCCAGCATTTT.

The chain recombines TRBV11-3 with TRBJ1-6, with D hard to call. Germline CDR1 reads SGHNT; CDR2 reads YENEEA. V was shortened by 3 bases and J by 1 base, with 1 base between the two germline ends. This CDR3 region has 13 residues. This CDR3 is CASSFSYNSPLHF. DNA of the CDR3: TGTGCCAGCAGCTTTTCCTATAATTCACCCCTCCACTTT.

This clone was seen just once. J is TRBJ1-5 and V is TRBV9; no firm D call. The CDR3 has 14 amino acids. V shed 1 base and J shed 5 bases, with 10 bases lying between them. Per the germline V gene, CDR1 is SGDLS and CDR2 is YYNGEE. The CDR3 bases are TGTGCCAGCAGCGTATCTTGGGAACATCAGCCCCAGCATTTT. Translated: CASSVSWEHQPQHF.

This CDR3 is CASSLATGGYQPQHF. CDR3 DNA: TGTGCCAGCAGCTTAGCAACAGGGGGCTATCAGCCCCAGCATTTT. The chain couples TRBV11-2 to TRBJ1-5; 9 bases fit TRBD1. V dropped 1 base and J dropped 5; count of bases not matched to a gene: 3. Germline CDR1 is SGHAT and CDR2 is FQNNGV. The CDR3 extends over 15 amino acids.

The chain is built from TRBV19 and TRBJ1-2; D ambiguous. This CDR3 is built from 16 residues. CDR1 LNHDA and CDR2 SQIVND come from the germline V gene (reference sequence). V shed 7 bases and J shed 1 base, with 19 bases lying between them. The CDR3 reads CASTESTGLDNYGYTF. For the CDR3, the DNA is TGTGCCAGTACGGAAAGTACGGGCTTGGATAACTATGGCTACACCTTC.

Notes on this clone: This same CDR3 is encoded by further DNA sequences in the sample. The J gene is TRBJ2-1, the V gene TRBV12-3 or TRBV12-4; D is uncertain. CDR3 length: 11 residues. V lost 2 bases to trimming and J lost 8 bases, with 4 bases between them. The CDR3 here is CASSLRDEQFF. In DNA form, the CDR3 reads TGTGCCAGCAGTTTACGGGATGAGCAGTTCTTC.

The V and J genes are TRBV7-3 and TRBJ2-3; 15 bases agree with TRBD2. The CDR3 has 16 residues. Germline CDR1 and CDR2: SGHTA and FQGTGA. The V and J ends lost 5 bases and 5 bases, in that order; junction bases with no gene match: 5. DNA for the CDR3: TGTGCCAGCAGCCAGGGACTAGCGGGGGGCGTAGATACGCAGTATTTT. It codes for CASSQGLAGGVDTQYF.

The rearrangement links TRBV3-1 (or the pseudogene TRBV3-2) to TRBJ2-5, with a tentative D call TRBD1 (6 bases). V lost 3 bases, J lost 1 base, and 12 bases lay in between. There are 15 residues in the CDR3. Germline V gives CDR1 LGHDT, CDR2 YNNKEL (reference sequence). CDR3 region: CASSHWGRPQETQYF. DNA of the CDR3: TGTGCCAGCAGCCACTGGGGGCGCCCCCAAGAGACCCAGTACTTC.

This chain joins TRBV5-4 and TRBJ2-3; a weak D match, TRBD2 (6 bases). CDR3 length: 15 residues. Trimming left V 0 bases short and J 0 bases short, with 8 bases between. CDR1 and CDR2 (germline): SGHNT, YYREEE (reference sequence). CDR3 nucleotides: TGTGCCAGCAGCTTGGGCGGGGATAGCACAGATACGCAGTATTTT. Protein sequence: CASSLGGDSTDTQYF.

The chain links TRBV19 to TRBJ1-1, with D unresolved. Germline lookup yields CDR1 LNHDA and CDR2 SQIVND (reference sequence). V was clipped by 7 bases and J by 7 bases, with 10 bases between them. CDR3 length: 11 residues. CDR3 sequence: CASTRESEAFF. The CDR3 coding sequence is TGTGCCAGTACTCGGGAGAGTGAAGCTTTCTTT.

This chain joins TRBV7-3 and TRBJ1-2; D ambiguous. The CDR3 loop spans 16 amino acids. V shed 1 base and J shed 1 base, with 13 bases lying between them. The germline V gene encodes CDR1 SGHTA and CDR2 FQGTGA. The CDR3, as DNA: TGTGCCAGCAGCTTAATTAAGACGGATAGTAACTATGGCTACACCTTC. It is translated as CASSLIKTDSNYGYTF. Full variable domain (rest looked up from reference TRBV7-3 and TRBJ1-2): GAGVSQTPSNKVTEKGKYVELRCDPISGHTALYWYRQSLGQGPEFLIYFQGTGAADDSGLPNDRFFAVRPEGSVSTLKIQRTERGDSAVYLCASSLIKTDSNYGYTFGSGTRLTVV.

This sequence joins TRBV9 and TRBJ1-1, with a tentative D call TRBD1 (6 bases). V lost 2 bases and J lost 1, with 9 bases in between. Germline values: CDR1 SGDLS, CDR2 YYNGEE. The CDR3 totals 14 residues. CDR3 nucleotide sequence: TGTGCCAGCAGCGTTGGGACAAGGAACACTGAAGCTTTCTTT. Translation gives CASSVGTRNTEAFF.

The V and J genes are TRBV14 and TRBJ2-1, with D hard to call. Trimming removed 2 bases at V and 8 bases at J, with 19 bases between. This CDR3 has 16 residues. Per the germline V gene, CDR1 is SGHDN and CDR2 is FVKESK. DNA for the CDR3: TGTGCCAGCAGCCAACGGTTGGGCACGCCAGCCGATGAGCAGTTCTTC. Encoded protein: CASSQRLGTPADEQFF.

There are a few counts of this clone. The CDR3 protein is CASTIGTNTGELFF. CDR3 in DNA: TGTGCCAGCACCATAGGGACGAACACCGGGGAGCTGTTTTTT. The chain joins TRBV2 to TRBJ2-2, with no clear D. Germline CDR1 and CDR2: SNHLY and FYNNEI. Trimming took off 7 bases at V and 0 bases at J, with 9 bases between the two ends. This CDR3 spans 14 amino acids.

The chain couples TRBV3-1 (or the pseudogene TRBV3-2) to TRBJ2-2, with D unclear. The germline V and J ends were trimmed by 4 bases and 4 bases, with 13 bases remaining between them. The germline CDR1 and CDR2 sequences are LGHDT and YNNKEL (reference sequence). The CDR3 is made up of 15 amino acids. CDR3 in amino acids: CASSPTETLTGELFF. The DNA for the CDR3 is TGTGCCAGCAGCCCCACAGAGACCCTCACCGGGGAGCTGTTTTTT.

This chain links TRBV5-4 with TRBJ1-1; maybe TRBD1 (5 bases). Germline V lookup: CDR1 SGHNT, CDR2 YYREEE (reference sequence). Trimming removed 0 bases from V and 7 bases from J, with 16 bases in between. The CDR3 totals 15 residues. The CDR3 sequence is CASSLAIGAGSEAFF. For the CDR3, the DNA is TGTGCCAGCAGCTTGGCCATAGGGGCAGGCAGTGAAGCTTTCTTT.

CDR3 bases: TGTGCCAGCAGCCCTCGGGGGGACAGCGGGGGGGCCGCAGATACGCAGTATTTT. Its translation: CASSPRGDSGGAADTQYF. The chain has TRBV6-2 or TRBV6-3 and TRBJ2-3; 10 nucleotides line up with TRBD2. CDR3 length: 18 amino acids. The V and J ends lost 6 bases and 4 bases, in that order; junction bases with no gene match: 16. In germline, CDR1 is MNHEY, CDR2 SVGEGT.

The V call is TRBV3-1 (or the pseudogene TRBV3-2), the J call TRBJ2-7, with a weak D call TRBD1 (5 bases). Trimming removed 1 base at V and 4 bases at J, with 20 bases between. There are 17 residues in the CDR3. CDR1 LGHDT and CDR2 YNNKEL come from the germline V gene (reference sequence). The CDR3, as DNA: TGTGCCAGCAGCCAAGTGGGGCCGGTGACAGAGAATTACGAGCAGTACTTC. Its translation: CASSQVGPVTENYEQYF.

The chain has TRBV12-3 or TRBV12-4 and TRBJ1-5, with unresolved D. The CDR3 loop spans 13 amino acids. Deletions cut 5 bases from V and 0 bases from J, with 5 bases between. CDR3 amino acids: CASSPSSNQPQHF. The CDR3 DNA reads TGTGCCAGCAGTCCAAGTAGCAATCAGCCCCAGCATTTT.

This rearrangement joins TRBV10-1 to TRBJ2-2, with D possibly being TRBD2 (5 bases). The CDR3 has 14 amino acids. Germline lookup yields CDR1 WNHNN and CDR2 SYGVQD (reference sequence). Trimming took off 7 bases at V and 5 bases at J, with 14 bases between the two ends. This CDR3 reads CASTGMIETGELFF. CDR3 nucleotides: TGCGCCAGCACCGGGATGATTGAGACCGGGGAGCTGTTTTTT.